This T cell receptor beta chain was found in a study of T cells in Graves' hyperthyroidism and ophthalmopathy. Looking at the study overall: Before treatment of any kind, peripheral blood was taken at initial diagnosis.

V was cut by 7 bases and J by 1 base, with 14 bases left in between. This CDR3 has 14 amino acids. In germline, CDR1 is LNHDA, CDR2 SQIVND (reference sequence). The TCR beta CDR3 regions underwent amplification using RNA transcripts as the source. First-round RT-PCR of the TCR CDR3 relied on the HTBI primer set. TCRdb re-called the multiplex PCR reads with MiXCR, one entry per CDR3 protein. The data hold about 640,000 distinct CDR3 sequences, with less than 25% observed a single time. J is TRBJ2-7 and V is TRBV19; the D gene is possibly TRBD2 (6 bases). The sequenced sample was blood. The sequence was obtained from a man aged 25-45 years with Graves' ophthalmopathy. The CDR3, as DNA: TGTGCCAGTACCTCCACTGCGGGGTCCTACGAGCAGTACTTC. Protein product: CASTSTAGSYEQYF.